This T cell receptor beta chain was identified in a study of blood T cell repertoires in COVID-19. On the study more broadly: Samples taken during acute and convalescent COVID-19 were collected in the United States, Italy and Spain. T cells, B-cell-depleted T cells, or PBMCs supplied cDNA or gDNA.

Trimming pared 6 bases from V and 7 bases from J, leaving 15 bases between. Germline CDR1 SEHNR, CDR2 FQNEAQ (reference sequence). The CDR3 covers 14 residues. Original processing notes: Counts of nucleated cells, estimated from reference gene primer amplification, were obtained. The assay was immunoSEQ multiplex PCR, and TCRdb's table has in-frame clones only and misses some. V, J and clone size are taken as reported in that table, and D and trimming were inferred from the DNA itself. This table holds 60,000 to 85,000 clones, around 78% found once. The source of this sequence is a human donor in a cohort sampled during active COVID-19. Sequencing was performed on peripheral blood. The V gene is TRBV7-9, the J gene TRBJ2-2, with D perhaps TRBD1 (5 bases). The CDR3 loop is CASSQTDTFGELFF. CDR3 nucleotide sequence: TGTGCCAGCAGTCAGACAGACACTTTCGGGGAGCTGTTTTTT.